Listed below are T cell receptor beta chains from one sample, sequenced in a study of blood T cell repertoires in COVID-19. Measured with immunoSEQ multiplex PCR; TCRdb has only the in-frame clones, and not every one. The table shows fewer than 60,000 clones, with more than 80% occurring only once. Sequences were obtained from peripheral blood. The receptors shown here come from a man between 60 and 75 years old with acute or convalescent COVID-19. The CDR3 runs from the conserved cysteine through the conserved F or W. A D gene is named only where the DNA matches it firmly. Not all rows give a size; the values are once, few, many and, for expanded clones, a class.

V gene: TRBV4-3
clone size: NA
J gene: TRBJ1-6
D gene: NA
CDR3 protein: CASSQWSSYNSPLHF
CDR3 DNA: TGCGCCAGCAGCCAATGGAGCTCCTATAATTCACCCCTCCACTTT

V gene: TRBV11-3
clone size: NA
J gene: TRBJ2-2
D gene: NA
CDR3 protein: CASSLRPGDTGELFF
CDR3 DNA: TGTGCCAGCAGCTTAAGGCCAGGGGACACCGGGGAGCTGTTTTTT

V gene: TRBV2
clone size: NA
J gene: TRBJ1-1
D gene: NA
CDR3 protein: CASSVHPKAFF
CDR3 DNA: TGTGCCAGCAGTGTACACCCAAAAGCTTTCTTT

V gene: TRBV7-2
clone size: NA
J gene: TRBJ1-1
D gene: NA
CDR3 protein: CASSPTGYEAFF
CDR3 DNA: TGTGCCAGCAGCCCGACCGGGTATGAAGCTTTCTTT

V gene: TRBV29-1
clone size: NA
J gene: TRBJ2-3
D gene: TRBD1
CDR3 protein: CSVEAWDRPADTQYF
CDR3 DNA: TGCAGCGTTGAAGCGTGGGACAGGCCCGCAGATACGCAGTATTTT

V gene: TRBV5-1
clone size: NA
J gene: TRBJ1-4
D gene: TRBD1
CDR3 protein: CASSQGDRGMEKLFF
CDR3 DNA: TGCGCCAGCAGCCAAGGGGACAGGGGGATGGAAAAACTGTTTTTT

V gene: TRBV12-5
clone size: once
J gene: TRBJ2-5
D gene: NA
CDR3 protein: CASGRSGGISQETQYF
CDR3 DNA: TGTGCTAGTGGGAGGTCAGGGGGGATAAGCCAAGAGACCCAGTACTTC

V gene: TRBV7-2
clone size: NA
J gene: TRBJ1-5
D gene: NA
CDR3 protein: CASSSERGTYSNQPQHF
CDR3 DNA: TGTGCCAGCAGCTCGGAGCGAGGGACTTATAGCAATCAGCCCCAGCATTTT

V gene: TRBV27
clone size: NA
J gene: TRBJ1-2
D gene: NA
CDR3 protein: CASSSTGPHQYGYTF
CDR3 DNA: TGTGCCAGCAGTTCCACAGGGCCCCACCAATATGGCTACACCTTC

V gene: TRBV19
clone size: few
J gene: TRBJ2-1
D gene: NA
CDR3 protein: CASRQGGEGEQFF
CDR3 DNA: TGTGCCAGTAGGCAAGGGGGGGAGGGTGAGCAGTTCTTC

V gene: TRBV10-3
clone size: NA
J gene: TRBJ1-1
D gene: TRBD1
CDR3 protein: CAISTGGENTEAFF
CDR3 DNA: TGTGCCATCAGCACAGGGGGCGAGAACACTGAAGCTTTCTTT

V gene: TRBV5-4
clone size: NA
J gene: TRBJ1-6
D gene: NA
CDR3 protein: CASSFRGDYNSPLHF
CDR3 DNA: TGTGCCAGCAGCTTCCGCGGAGATTATAATTCACCCCTCCACTTT

V gene: TRBV7-2
clone size: few
J gene: TRBJ2-3
D gene: TRBD2
CDR3 protein: CASSTTSGGPKRTDTQYF
CDR3 DNA: TGTGCCAGCAGCACCACTAGCGGGGGCCCTAAGCGCACAGATACGCAGTATTTT

V gene: TRBV9
clone size: once
J gene: TRBJ1-1
D gene: NA
CDR3 protein: CASSVTGSATEAFF
CDR3 DNA: TGTGCCAGCAGCGTCACAGGGTCTGCGACTGAAGCTTTCTTT

V gene: TRBV5-6
clone size: NA
J gene: TRBJ2-6
D gene: NA
CDR3 protein: CASSALGSTSSGANVLTF
CDR3 DNA: TGTGCCAGCAGCGCCCTGGGGTCAACTAGCTCTGGGGCCAACGTCCTGACTTTC

V gene: TRBV7-9
clone size: NA
J gene: TRBJ1-1
D gene: NA
CDR3 protein: CASSTKDGGTEAFF
CDR3 DNA: TGTGCCAGCAGCACAAAAGACGGGGGGACTGAAGCTTTCTTT

V gene: TRBV6-2/TRBV6-3
clone size: NA
J gene: TRBJ2-5
D gene: TRBD2
CDR3 protein: CASSRRLAGEQETQYF
CDR3 DNA: TGTGCCAGCAGCCGACGACTAGCGGGGGAGCAAGAGACCCAGTACTTC

V gene: TRBV4-1
clone size: NA
J gene: TRBJ2-7
D gene: NA
CDR3 protein: CASSVQADLYEQYF
CDR3 DNA: TGCGCCAGCAGCGTACAGGCTGATCTCTACGAGCAGTACTTC

V gene: TRBV7-3
clone size: NA
J gene: TRBJ2-6
D gene: TRBD1
CDR3 protein: CASSLGTASGANVLTF
CDR3 DNA: TGTGCCAGCAGCCTAGGGACAGCCTCTGGGGCCAACGTCCTGACTTTC

V gene: TRBV5-4
clone size: NA
J gene: TRBJ1-2
D gene: NA
CDR3 protein: CASSLAGNYGYTF
CDR3 DNA: TGTGCCAGCAGCTTGGCAGGGAACTATGGCTACACCTTC

V gene: TRBV5-1
clone size: NA
J gene: TRBJ2-2
D gene: NA
CDR3 protein: CASSYRQLADPAGELFF
CDR3 DNA: TGCGCCAGCAGCTACCGACAGTTAGCAGACCCAGCCGGGGAGCTGTTTTTT

V gene: TRBV6-2/TRBV6-3
clone size: NA
J gene: TRBJ1-6
D gene: NA
CDR3 protein: CASSRGQTFQVLHF
CDR3 DNA: TGTGCCAGCAGTCGAGGACAGACTTTTCAGGTCCTCCACTTT

V gene: TRBV2
clone size: NA
J gene: TRBJ1-4
D gene: NA
CDR3 protein: CASNGHEKLFF
CDR3 DNA: TGTGCCAGCAATGGCCATGAAAAACTGTTTTTT

V gene: TRBV9
clone size: NA
J gene: TRBJ1-4
D gene: NA
CDR3 protein: CASSVAIGLDEKLFF
CDR3 DNA: TGTGCCAGCAGCGTAGCAATTGGGCTGGATGAAAAACTGTTTTTT

V gene: TRBV30
clone size: NA
J gene: TRBJ2-5
D gene: NA
CDR3 protein: CAWSADSAGLRETQYF
CDR3 DNA: TGTGCCTGGAGTGCCGACAGCGCCGGCCTACGGGAGACCCAGTACTTC

V gene: TRBV19
clone size: NA
J gene: TRBJ2-3
D gene: NA
CDR3 protein: CASSLGQTITDTQYF
CDR3 DNA: TGTGCCAGTAGTTTGGGACAAACGATCACAGATACGCAGTATTTT

V gene: TRBV5-6
clone size: NA
J gene: TRBJ2-7
D gene: TRBD2
CDR3 protein: CASSSIAGGRHASSYEQYF
CDR3 DNA: TGTGCCAGCAGCTCTATAGCGGGGGGCCGGCACGCCAGCTCCTACGAGCAGTACTTC

V gene: TRBV6-5
clone size: few
J gene: TRBJ1-2
D gene: TRBD1
CDR3 protein: CASWGDRGLSGYTF
CDR3 DNA: TGTGCCAGCTGGGGGGACAGGGGGCTGAGTGGCTACACCTTC

V gene: TRBV7-8
clone size: NA
J gene: TRBJ1-2
D gene: TRBD1
CDR3 protein: CASSSDGIQGDGYTF
CDR3 DNA: TGTGCCAGCAGCTCAGACGGGATACAGGGGGATGGCTACACCTTC

V gene: TRBV28
clone size: NA
J gene: TRBJ1-1
D gene: NA
CDR3 protein: CASSLKIGGTEAFF
CDR3 DNA: TGTGCCAGCAGTTTAAAAATAGGGGGTACTGAAGCTTTCTTT

V gene: TRBV27
clone size: NA
J gene: TRBJ2-1
D gene: TRBD2
CDR3 protein: CASSLYAGGNNEQFF
CDR3 DNA: TGTGCCAGCAGTTTATACGCGGGGGGTAACAATGAGCAGTTCTTC

V gene: TRBV7-3
clone size: few
J gene: TRBJ2-2
D gene: TRBD1
CDR3 protein: CASSMTGGDGELFF
CDR3 DNA: TGTGCCAGCAGCATGACAGGGGGCGACGGGGAGCTGTTTTTT

V gene: TRBV29-1
clone size: NA
J gene: TRBJ2-3
D gene: NA
CDR3 protein: CSAASTADTQYF
CDR3 DNA: TGCAGCGCCGCCTCGACAGCAGATACGCAGTATTTT

V gene: TRBV12-3/TRBV12-4
clone size: NA
J gene: TRBJ2-5
D gene: NA
CDR3 protein: CASSFTGGETQYF
CDR3 DNA: TGTGCCAGCAGTTTCACTGGGGGGGAGACCCAGTACTTC

V gene: TRBV19
clone size: NA
J gene: TRBJ2-5
D gene: NA
CDR3 protein: CASSMGLQETQYF
CDR3 DNA: TGTGCCAGTAGTATGGGGCTCCAAGAGACCCAGTACTTC

V gene: TRBV19
clone size: NA
J gene: TRBJ1-2
D gene: NA
CDR3 protein: CASSQSNYGYTF
CDR3 DNA: TGTGCCAGTTCGCAGTCCAACTATGGCTACACCTTC

V gene: TRBV15
clone size: NA
J gene: TRBJ2-7
D gene: TRBD1
CDR3 protein: CATSRTGTGAYEQYF
CDR3 DNA: TGTGCCACCAGCAGAACCGGGACAGGGGCCTACGAGCAGTACTTC

V gene: TRBV5-1
clone size: NA
J gene: TRBJ2-5
D gene: TRBD1
CDR3 protein: CASSQGTAGAETQYF
CDR3 DNA: TGCGCCAGCAGCCAAGGGACAGCTGGGGCAGAGACCCAGTACTTC

V gene: TRBV7-8
clone size: NA
J gene: TRBJ2-6
D gene: NA
CDR3 protein: CASSLAEAGAFSGANVLTF
CDR3 DNA: TGTGCCAGCAGCTTAGCGGAGGCAGGGGCCTTTTCTGGGGCCAACGTCCTGACTTTC

V gene: TRBV6-5
clone size: NA
J gene: TRBJ1-1
D gene: TRBD1
CDR3 protein: CASSYSRQGGTEAFF
CDR3 DNA: TGTGCCAGCAGTTACTCCAGACAGGGCGGGACTGAAGCTTTCTTT

V gene: TRBV10-2
clone size: once
J gene: TRBJ2-2
D gene: NA
CDR3 protein: CASLGGLTQTGELFF
CDR3 DNA: TGCGCCAGCCTCGGGGGGCTGACCCAAACCGGGGAGCTGTTTTTT

V gene: TRBV6-6
clone size: NA
J gene: TRBJ2-7
D gene: NA
CDR3 protein: CASSSERGGVSEQYF
CDR3 DNA: TGTGCCAGCAGTTCCGAGCGAGGAGGGGTAAGCGAGCAGTACTTC

V gene: TRBV5-1
clone size: NA
J gene: TRBJ1-2
D gene: TRBD1
CDR3 protein: CASSQEPGQLNYGYTF
CDR3 DNA: TGCGCCAGCAGCCAAGAACCGGGACAGTTAAACTATGGCTACACCTTC